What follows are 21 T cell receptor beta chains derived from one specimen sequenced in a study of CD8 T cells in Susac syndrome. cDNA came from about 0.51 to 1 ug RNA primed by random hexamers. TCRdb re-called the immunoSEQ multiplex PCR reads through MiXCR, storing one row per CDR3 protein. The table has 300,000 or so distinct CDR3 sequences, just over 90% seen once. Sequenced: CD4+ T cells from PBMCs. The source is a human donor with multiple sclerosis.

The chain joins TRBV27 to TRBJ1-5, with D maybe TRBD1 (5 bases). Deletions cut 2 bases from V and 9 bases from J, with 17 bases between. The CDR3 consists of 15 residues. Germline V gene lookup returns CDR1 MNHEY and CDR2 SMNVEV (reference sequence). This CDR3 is CASSLGGGSRRPQHF. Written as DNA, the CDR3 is TGTGCCAGCAGTTTAGGGGGGGGGAGTCGTCGGCCCCAGCATTTT.

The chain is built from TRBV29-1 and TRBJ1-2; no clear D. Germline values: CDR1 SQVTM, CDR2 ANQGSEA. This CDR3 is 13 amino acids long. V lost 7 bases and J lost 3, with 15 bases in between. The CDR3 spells CSAGKNIDYGYTF. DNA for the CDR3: TGCAGCGCCGGGAAAAATATTGACTATGGCTACACCTTC. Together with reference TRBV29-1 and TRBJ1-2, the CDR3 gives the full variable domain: SAVISQKPSRDICQRGTSLTIQCQVDSQVTMMFWYRQQPGQSLTLIATANQGSEATYESGFVIDKFPISRPNLTFSTLTVSNMSPEDSSIYLCSAGKNIDYGYTFGSGTRLTVV.

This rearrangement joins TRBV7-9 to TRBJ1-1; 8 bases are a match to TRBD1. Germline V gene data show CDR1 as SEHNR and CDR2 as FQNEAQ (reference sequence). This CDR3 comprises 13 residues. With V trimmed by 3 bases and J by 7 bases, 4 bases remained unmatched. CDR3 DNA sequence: TGTGCCAGCAGCTTCGGACAGGGCTATGAAGCTTTCTTT. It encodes CASSFGQGYEAFF.

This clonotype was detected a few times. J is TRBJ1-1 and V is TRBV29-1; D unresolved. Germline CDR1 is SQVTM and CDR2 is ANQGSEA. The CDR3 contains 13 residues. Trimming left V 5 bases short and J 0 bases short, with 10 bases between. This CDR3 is CSVQPGVNTEAFF. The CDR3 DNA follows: TGCAGCGTTCAGCCCGGGGTGAACACTGAAGCTTTCTTT. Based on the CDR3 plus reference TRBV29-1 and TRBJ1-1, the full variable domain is SAVISQKPSRDICQRGTSLTIQCQVDSQVTMMFWYRQQPGQSLTLIATANQGSEATYESGFVIDKFPISRPNLTFSTLTVSNMSPEDSSIYLCSVQPGVNTEAFFGQGTRLTVV.

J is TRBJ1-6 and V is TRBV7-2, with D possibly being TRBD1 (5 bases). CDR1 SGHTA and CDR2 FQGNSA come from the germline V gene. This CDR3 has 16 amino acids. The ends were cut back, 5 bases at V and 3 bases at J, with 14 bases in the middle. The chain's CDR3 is CASSLRGQDYNSPLHF. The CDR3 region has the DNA TGTGCCAGCAGCCTCCGAGGACAAGACTATAATTCACCCCTCCACTTT.

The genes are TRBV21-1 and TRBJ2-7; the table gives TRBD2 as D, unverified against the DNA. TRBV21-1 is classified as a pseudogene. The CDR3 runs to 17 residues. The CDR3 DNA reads TGTGCCAGCAGCTATTGGACTAGCGGGAGAGTCGGCTACGAGCAGTACTTC. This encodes CASSYWTSGRVGYEQYF.

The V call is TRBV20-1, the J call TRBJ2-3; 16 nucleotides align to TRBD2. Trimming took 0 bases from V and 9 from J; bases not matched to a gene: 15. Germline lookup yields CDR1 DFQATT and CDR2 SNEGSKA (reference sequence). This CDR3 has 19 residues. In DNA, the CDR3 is TGCAGTGCTAGAGATCTGTGGTCTGGGACTAGCGGGAGGGCACAGACGCAGTATTTT. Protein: CSARDLWSGTSGRAQTQYF.

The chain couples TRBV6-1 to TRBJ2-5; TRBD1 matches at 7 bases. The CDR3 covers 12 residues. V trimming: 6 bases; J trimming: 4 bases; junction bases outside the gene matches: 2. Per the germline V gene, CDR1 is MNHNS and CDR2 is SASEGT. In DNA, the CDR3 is TGTGCCAGCAGGACAGGGTTAGAGACCCAGTACTTC. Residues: CASRTGLETQYF.

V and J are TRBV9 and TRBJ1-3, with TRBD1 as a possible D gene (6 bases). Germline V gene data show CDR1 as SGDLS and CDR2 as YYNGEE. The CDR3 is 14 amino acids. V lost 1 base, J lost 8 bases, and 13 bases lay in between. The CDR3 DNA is TGTGCCAGCAGCGTAAGACAGGCAGGAGACACCATATATTTT. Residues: CASSVRQAGDTIYF.

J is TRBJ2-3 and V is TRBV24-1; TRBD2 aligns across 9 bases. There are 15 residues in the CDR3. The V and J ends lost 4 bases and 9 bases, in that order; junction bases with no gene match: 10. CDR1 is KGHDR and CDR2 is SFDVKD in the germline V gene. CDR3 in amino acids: CATSDGLAKIRTQYF. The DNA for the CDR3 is TGTGCCACCAGTGACGGACTAGCGAAAATCAGGACGCAGTATTTT.

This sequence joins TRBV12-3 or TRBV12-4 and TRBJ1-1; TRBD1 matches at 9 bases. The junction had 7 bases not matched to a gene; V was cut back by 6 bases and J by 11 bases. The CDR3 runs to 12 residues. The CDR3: CASSPDRGKAFF. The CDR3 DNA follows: TGTGCCAGCAGCCCCGACAGGGGGAAGGCTTTCTTT.

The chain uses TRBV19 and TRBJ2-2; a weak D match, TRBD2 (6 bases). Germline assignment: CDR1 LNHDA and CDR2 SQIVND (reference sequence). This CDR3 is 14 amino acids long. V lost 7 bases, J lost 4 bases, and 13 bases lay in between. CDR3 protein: CASNRARGTGELFF. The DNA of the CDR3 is TGTGCCAGTAACCGGGCGCGGGGCACCGGGGAGCTGTTTTTT.

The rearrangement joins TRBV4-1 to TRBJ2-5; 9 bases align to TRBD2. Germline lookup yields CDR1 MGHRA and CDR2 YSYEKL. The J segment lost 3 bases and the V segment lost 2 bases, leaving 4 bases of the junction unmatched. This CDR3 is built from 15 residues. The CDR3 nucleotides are TGCGCCAGCAGCCAACATAGCGGGAGAGAAGAGACCCAGTACTTC. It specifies CASSQHSGREETQYF.

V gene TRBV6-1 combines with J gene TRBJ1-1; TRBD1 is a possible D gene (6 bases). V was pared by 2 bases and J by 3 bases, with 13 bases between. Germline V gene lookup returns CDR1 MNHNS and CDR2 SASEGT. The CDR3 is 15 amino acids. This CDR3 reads CASSERFGGHTEAFF. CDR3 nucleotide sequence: TGTGCCAGCAGTGAAAGATTTGGGGGGCACACTGAAGCTTTCTTT.

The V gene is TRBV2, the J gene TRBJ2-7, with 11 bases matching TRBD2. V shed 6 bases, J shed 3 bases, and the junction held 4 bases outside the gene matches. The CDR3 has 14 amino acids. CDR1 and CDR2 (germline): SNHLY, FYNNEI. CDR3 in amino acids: CASRMGLAVYEQYF. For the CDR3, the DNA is TGTGCCAGCAGAATGGGACTAGCGGTCTACGAGCAGTACTTC.

The CDR3 DNA follows: TGTGCCAGCAGACACGGATACGAGTACGAGCAGTACTTC. It encodes CASRHGYEYEQYF. The gene calls are TRBV5-6 and TRBJ2-7; no firm D call. The CDR3 is 13 amino acids. Germline assignment: CDR1 SGHDT and CDR2 YYEEEE. Between the trimmed V and J ends, which lost 5 bases and 4 bases, there was a span of 13 bases.

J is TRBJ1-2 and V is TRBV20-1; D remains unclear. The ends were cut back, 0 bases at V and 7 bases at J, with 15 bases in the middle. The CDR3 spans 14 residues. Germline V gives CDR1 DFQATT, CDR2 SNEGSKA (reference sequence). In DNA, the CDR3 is TGCAGTGCTAGAGAGAGCTTGGGCCGCCCTGGCTACACCTTC. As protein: CSARESLGRPGYTF.

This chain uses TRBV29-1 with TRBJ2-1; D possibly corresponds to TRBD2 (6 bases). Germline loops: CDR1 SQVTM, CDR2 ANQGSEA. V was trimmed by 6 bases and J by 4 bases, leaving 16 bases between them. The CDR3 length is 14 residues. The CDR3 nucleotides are TGCAGCGTCTCGACTCCGGGAGCATACAATGAGCAGTTCTTC. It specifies CSVSTPGAYNEQFF.

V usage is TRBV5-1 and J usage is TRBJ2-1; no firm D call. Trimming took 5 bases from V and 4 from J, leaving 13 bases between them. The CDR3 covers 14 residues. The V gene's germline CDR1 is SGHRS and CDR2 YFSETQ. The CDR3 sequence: CASRVSDFYNEQFF. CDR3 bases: TGCGCCAGCAGGGTCTCGGATTTTTACAATGAGCAGTTCTTC. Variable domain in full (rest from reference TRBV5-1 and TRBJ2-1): KAGVTQTPRYLIKTRGQQVTLSCSPISGHRSVSWYQQTPGQGLQFLFEYFSETQRNKGNFPGRFSGRQFSNSRSEMNVSTLELGDSALYLCASRVSDFYNEQFFGPGTRLTVL.

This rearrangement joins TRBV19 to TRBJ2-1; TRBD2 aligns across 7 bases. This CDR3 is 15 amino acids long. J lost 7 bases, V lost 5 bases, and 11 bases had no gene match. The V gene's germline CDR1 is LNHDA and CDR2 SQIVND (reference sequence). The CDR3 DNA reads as TGTGCCAGTAGTGTCCAAGGCGGGAGATCTAATGAGCAGTTCTTC. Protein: CASSVQGGRSNEQFF.

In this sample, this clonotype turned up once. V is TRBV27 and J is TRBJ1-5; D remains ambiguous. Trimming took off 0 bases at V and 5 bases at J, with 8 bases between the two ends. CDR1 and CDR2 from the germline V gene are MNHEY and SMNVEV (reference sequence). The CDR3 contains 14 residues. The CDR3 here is CASSLSRADQPQHF. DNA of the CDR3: TGTGCCAGCAGTTTATCGCGGGCAGATCAGCCCCAGCATTTT.